The 10 T cell receptor beta chains presented below share a single source sample, sequenced in a study of tumor T cells in aggressive B-cell lymphoma. Libraries were prepared by immunoSEQ multiplex PCR; TCRdb keeps only in-frame clonotypes and omits some of them. Among some 10,000 clones, 65% to 90% were seen once, and the ten largest hold roughly 3.9%. Input material: tumor tissue. These receptors were taken from an adult with diffuse large B cell lymphoma.

The rearrangement joins TRBV18 to TRBJ2-7; TRBD2 matches at 10 bases. From germline, CDR1 is KGHSH and CDR2 LQKENI. CDR3 length equals 15 residues. With V trimmed by 6 bases and J by 2 bases, 7 bases remained unmatched. The CDR3: CASSPDSGRAYEQYF. CDR3 coding DNA: TGTGCCAGCTCCCCTGACAGCGGGAGGGCCTACGAGCAGTACTTC. Based on the CDR3 plus reference TRBV18 and TRBJ2-7, the full variable domain is NAGVMQNPRHLVRRRGQEARLRCSPMKGHSHVYWYRQLPEEGLKFMVYLQKENIIDESGMPKERFSAEFPKEGPSILRIQQVVRGDSAAYFCASSPDSGRAYEQYFGPGTRLTVT.

The chain combines TRBV28 with TRBJ2-4; D is perhaps TRBD2 (5 bases). The germline V and J ends were trimmed by 0 bases and 0 bases, with 9 bases remaining between them. The CDR3 consists of 16 residues. CDR1 and CDR2 (germline): MDHEN, SYDVKM. Written as DNA, the CDR3 is TGTGCCAGCAGTTTATGGAGGGCCAGAGCCAAAAACATTCAGTACTTC. It encodes CASSLWRARAKNIQYF.

The chain carries TRBV7-3 and TRBJ2-4; TRBD1 matches at 9 bases. CDR3 length equals 14 residues. Germline V lookup: CDR1 SGHTA, CDR2 FQGTGA. Trimming cost V 1 base and J 9 bases; bases outside gene matches: 4. CDR3 residues: CASSLNRGQSIQYF. DNA of the CDR3: TGTGCCAGCAGCTTAAACAGGGGGCAGTCCATTCAGTACTTC.

The gene calls are TRBV7-2 and TRBJ2-2, with TRBD2 identical over 8 bases. The CDR3 loop spans 16 amino acids. Germline assignment: CDR1 SGHTA and CDR2 FQGNSA. J gave up 4 bases and V 5 bases, and 9 bases lay outside the gene matches. The CDR3 region has the DNA TGTGCCAGCAGCCCCAGCGGGAGCTTTCTCACCGGGGAGCTGTTTTTT. Amino acid sequence: CASSPSGSFLTGELFF.

V gene TRBV18 combines with J gene TRBJ2-5, with D possibly TRBD1 on 5 matching bases. Germline V gene lookup returns CDR1 KGHSH and CDR2 LQKENI. The CDR3 loop spans 13 amino acids. V was pared by 4 bases and J by 1 base, with 7 bases between. The CDR3 DNA is TGTGCCAGCTCACGACAGTCCCAAGAGACCCAGTACTTC. Translated: CASSRQSQETQYF.

This clone was seen a handful of times. The V call is TRBV30, the J call TRBJ1-1; 9 bases map to TRBD1. Germline loops: CDR1 GTSNPN, CDR2 SVGIG (reference sequence). The CDR3 totals 14 residues. The ends lost 4 bases at V and 1 base at J; junction bases unmatched: 4. DNA of the CDR3: TGTGCCTGGACCAGACAGGGGGGGAACACTGAAGCTTTCTTT. Translated, it gives CAWTRQGGNTEAFF.

This clone was counted a few times. This sequence joins TRBV6-6 and TRBJ2-5, with D maybe TRBD1 (6 bases). CDR3 size: 13 residues. Between the trimmed V and J ends, which lost 5 bases and 3 bases, there was a span of 10 bases. Germline V gene data show CDR1 as MNHNY and CDR2 as SVGAGI (reference sequence). DNA for the CDR3: TGTGCCAGCAGTCCCCGGGACAAAGAGACCCAGTACTTC. This sequence encodes CASSPRDKETQYF.

V usage is TRBV6-5 and J usage is TRBJ2-3; D ambiguous. CDR1 MNHEY and CDR2 SVGAGI come from the germline V gene. The CDR3 loop spans 14 amino acids. Trimming stripped 0 bases from V and 2 bases from J, with 6 bases between. The DNA of the CDR3 is TGTGCCAGCAGTTACTCAGCGTTCACAGATACGCAGTATTTT. It encodes CASSYSAFTDTQYF.

V is TRBV7-2 and J is TRBJ2-7; TRBD1 is a possible D gene (5 bases). Trimming removed 1 base at V and 6 bases at J, with 13 bases between. CDR1 is SGHTA and CDR2 is FQGNSA in the germline V gene. This CDR3 has 14 amino acids. Here the CDR3 DNA reads TGTGCCAGCAGCTTAGAGGCCAGGGCTAGCGAGCAGTACTTC. It specifies CASSLEARASEQYF.

This chain links TRBV13 with TRBJ2-3, with TRBD2 as a possible D gene (5 bases). The CDR3 loop spans 14 amino acids. V shed 5 bases and J shed 1 base, with 10 bases lying between them. Per the germline V gene, CDR1 is PRHDT and CDR2 is FYEKMQ (reference sequence). Written as DNA, the CDR3 is TGTGCCAGCAGCCACCGGGGTCGCACAGATACGCAGTATTTT. Its protein product is CASSHRGRTDTQYF.